Following are 3 T cell receptor beta chains from one sample sequenced in a study of T cell responses to AZD1222 COVID-19 vaccine. TCRdb's table, derived via immunoSEQ multiplex PCR, lists solely in-frame clones and lacks some. The repertoire consists of 50,000 to 65,000 clones, with 89% occurring once and the leading ten covering around 15%. The material sequenced was peripheral blood, taken 28 days after the second AZD1222 dose. The receptors stem from an adult who received the AZD1222 COVID-19 vaccine.

The chain uses TRBV3-1 (or the pseudogene TRBV3-2) and TRBJ2-7, with 8 bases fitting TRBD2. The ends lost 0 bases at V and 2 bases at J; junction bases unmatched: 3. From germline, CDR1 is LGHDT and CDR2 YNNKEL (reference sequence). The CDR3 sequence is 15 residues long. The CDR3 region is CASSQDLAGPYEQYF. The CDR3 region has the DNA TGTGCCAGCAGCCAAGATTTAGCGGGACCCTACGAGCAGTACTTC.

The chain recombines TRBV10-3 with TRBJ1-2; D call uncertain. The V gene lost 2 bases and the J gene lost 5 bases, with 6 bases spanning the gap. Germline CDR1 is ENHRY and CDR2 is SYGVKD. The CDR3 spans 12 residues. The CDR3 sequence is CAISEESYGYTF. CDR3 sequence (DNA): TGTGCCATCAGTGAGGAATCGTATGGCTACACCTTC.

The V gene is TRBV9, the J gene TRBJ2-4, with D possibly being TRBD1 (7 bases). The germline V and J ends were trimmed by 2 bases and 1 base, with 10 bases remaining between them. CDR1 and CDR2 (germline): SGDLS, YYNGEE. The CDR3 consists of 15 residues. CDR3: CASSVGGGAKNIQYF. The CDR3 nucleotides read TGTGCCAGCAGCGTCGGAGGGGGCGCCAAAAACATTCAGTACTTC.